This T cell receptor beta chain was captured in a study of Tregs in tolerant kidney transplant recipients (dated by TCRdb to about 2019). Background for the entire study: Before combined kidney and bone marrow transplantation, this study identified donor-specific regulatory T cells using TCRbeta sequencing and then followed those same cells after transplant. TCRbeta repertoire sequencing was used in 3 healthy controls to compare several ways of expanding Tregs specific for an allogeneic donor.

General study outcomes and caveats: Although technical replication error seemed to be minimal, the question of biological reproducibility was not addressed directly. Because the study included only a small number of patients, the results must be confirmed in larger populations and under other immunosuppression protocols. The most biologically relevant and donor-specific TCRbeta repertoire appeared to be identified by expanding Tregs with activated donor B cells.

Unstimulated Tregs (CD4+CD25+CD127-), CD4+ non-Tregs (CD4+CD25-), CD4 and CD8 cells were FACS-sorted from thawed PBMCs. Healthy control blood was obtained either as purchased buffy coats or from healthy volunteers. Healthy control blood was processed to PBMCs with a Ficoll density gradient and then cryopreserved, whereas patient PBMCs were collected both before and after transplant. Genomic DNA was extracted from sorted cells with the QIAGEN DNeasy Blood and Tissue Kit for TCRbeta CDR3 sequencing. High-throughput TCRbeta CDR3 sequencing, including PCR amplification with bias correction and internal controls, was performed commercially through immunoSEQ. The authors' pipeline ran thus. Unique productive TCRbeta sequences were defined by CDR3 nucleotide sequence where primers matched, otherwise by CDR3 amino acid sequence with Vbeta and Jbeta genes. As a correction for sorting error, sequences shared between sorted populations at a frequency ratio of 2:1 or less were discarded, and the remaining shared sequences were assigned to the higher population. Donor-reactive sequences were defined as at least 5-fold expanded in CFSE-low cells versus unstimulated cells, with frequency of at least 0.01% in CFSE-low cells. Repertoire divergence was quantified by Jensen-Shannon divergence calculated from the top 100 TCRbeta sequences ranked by frequency. For samples with multiple sequencing runs, sorting error was corrected separately for each run before the runs were pooled. The source is immuneACCESS, and TCRdb retained only in-frame sequences with V and J called. Part of the clones is not carried over; for the studies checked, unresolved V genes explain less than half of this, and the remainder is unexplained. The V and J calls and the clone size are those of that table, but D and trimming were determined from the DNA. The sample has hundreds of thousands of clones on record, 80% to 85% of them singletons. The ten largest clonotypes hold about 0.68% of the sample.

Worth noting for this clone: This receptor's antigen is unknown. Per-base qualities were not stored, and no clone one base away is much larger.

Based on the germline V gene (reference sequence), the CDR1 and CDR2 sequences are MNHEY and SMNVEV. Measured from the cysteine to the phenylalanine, the CDR3 is 18 residues long. Kept here is only the CDR3 DNA, which spans 54 bases and is read in frame from base 1. The V end gives up 4 bases and the J end 1 base, leaving 9 bases in the junction not matched to a gene. Sequenced material: CD4+ T cells from blood. The receptor chain draws on TRBV27 and TRBJ2-7, with 14 bases aligning to TRBD2. This TCR came from a human donor in good health. Here is the DNA: TGTGCCAGCAGTTCAAGGGGGGGGACTAGCGGGAGTTCCTACGAGCAGTACTTC. Protein translation: CASSSRGGTSGSSYEQYF.